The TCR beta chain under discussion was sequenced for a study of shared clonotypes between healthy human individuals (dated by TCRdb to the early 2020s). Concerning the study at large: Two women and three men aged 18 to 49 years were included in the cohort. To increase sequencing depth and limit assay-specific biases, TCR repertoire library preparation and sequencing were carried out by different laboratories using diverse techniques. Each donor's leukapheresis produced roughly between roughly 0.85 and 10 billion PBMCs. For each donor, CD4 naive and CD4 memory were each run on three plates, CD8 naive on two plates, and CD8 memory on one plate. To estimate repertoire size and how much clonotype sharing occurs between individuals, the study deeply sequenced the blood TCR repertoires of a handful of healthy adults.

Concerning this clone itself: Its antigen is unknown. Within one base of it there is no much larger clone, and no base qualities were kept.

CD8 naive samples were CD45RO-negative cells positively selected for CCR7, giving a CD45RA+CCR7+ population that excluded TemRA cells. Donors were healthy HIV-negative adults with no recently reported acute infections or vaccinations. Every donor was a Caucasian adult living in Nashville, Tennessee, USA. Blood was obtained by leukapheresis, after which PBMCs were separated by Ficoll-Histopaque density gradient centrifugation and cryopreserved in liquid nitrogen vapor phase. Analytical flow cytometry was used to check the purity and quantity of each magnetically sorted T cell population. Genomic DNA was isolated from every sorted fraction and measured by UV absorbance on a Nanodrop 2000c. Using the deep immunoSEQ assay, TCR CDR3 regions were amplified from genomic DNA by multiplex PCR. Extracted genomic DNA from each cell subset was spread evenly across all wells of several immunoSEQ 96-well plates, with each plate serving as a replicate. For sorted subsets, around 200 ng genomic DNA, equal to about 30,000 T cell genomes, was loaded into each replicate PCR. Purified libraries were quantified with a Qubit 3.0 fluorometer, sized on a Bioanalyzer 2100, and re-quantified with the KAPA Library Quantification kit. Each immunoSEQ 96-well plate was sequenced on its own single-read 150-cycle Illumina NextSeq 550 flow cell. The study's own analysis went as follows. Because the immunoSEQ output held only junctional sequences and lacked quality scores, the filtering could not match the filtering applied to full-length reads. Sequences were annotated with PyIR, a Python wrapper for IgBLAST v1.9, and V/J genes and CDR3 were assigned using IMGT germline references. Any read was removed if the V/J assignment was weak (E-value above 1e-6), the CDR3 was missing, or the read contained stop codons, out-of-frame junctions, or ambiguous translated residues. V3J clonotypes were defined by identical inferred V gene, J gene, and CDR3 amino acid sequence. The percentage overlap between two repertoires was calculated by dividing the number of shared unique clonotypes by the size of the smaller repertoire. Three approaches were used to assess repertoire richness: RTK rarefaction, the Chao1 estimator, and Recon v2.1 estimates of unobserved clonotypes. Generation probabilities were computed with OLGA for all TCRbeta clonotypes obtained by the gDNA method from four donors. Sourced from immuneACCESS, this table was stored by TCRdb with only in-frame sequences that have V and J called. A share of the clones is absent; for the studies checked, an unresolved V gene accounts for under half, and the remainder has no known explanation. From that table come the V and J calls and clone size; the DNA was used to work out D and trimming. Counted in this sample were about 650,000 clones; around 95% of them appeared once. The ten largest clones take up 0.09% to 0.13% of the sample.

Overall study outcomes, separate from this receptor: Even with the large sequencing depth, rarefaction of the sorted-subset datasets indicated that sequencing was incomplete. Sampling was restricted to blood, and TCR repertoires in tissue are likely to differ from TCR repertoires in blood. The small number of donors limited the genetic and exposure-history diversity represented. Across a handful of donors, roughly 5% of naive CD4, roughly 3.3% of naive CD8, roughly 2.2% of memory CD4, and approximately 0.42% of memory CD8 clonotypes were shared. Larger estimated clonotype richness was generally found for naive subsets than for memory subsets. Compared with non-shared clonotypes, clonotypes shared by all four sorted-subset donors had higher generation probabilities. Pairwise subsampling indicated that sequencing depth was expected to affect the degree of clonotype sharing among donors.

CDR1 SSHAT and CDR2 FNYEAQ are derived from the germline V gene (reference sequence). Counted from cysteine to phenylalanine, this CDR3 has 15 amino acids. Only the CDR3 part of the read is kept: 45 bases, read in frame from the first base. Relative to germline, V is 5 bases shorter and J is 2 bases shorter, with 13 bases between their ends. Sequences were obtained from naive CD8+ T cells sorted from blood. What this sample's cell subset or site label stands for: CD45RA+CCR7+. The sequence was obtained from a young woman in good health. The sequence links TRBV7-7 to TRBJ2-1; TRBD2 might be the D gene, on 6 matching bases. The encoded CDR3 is CASSPRLDPYNEQFF. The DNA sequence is TGTGCCAGCAGCCCTCGACTAGATCCCTACAATGAGCAGTTCTTC.